This is a list of T cell receptor beta chains from one sample in a study of T cell responses to AZD1222 COVID-19 vaccine. Some clones are missing from TCRdb's copy, which holds only in-frame ones; the method was immunoSEQ multiplex PCR. The table includes 110,000 to 150,000 clones, 85% to 95% detected once. Sequencing used peripheral blood, obtained on day 0 of AZD1222 vaccination. The receptors originated from an adult in good health. Each CDR3 is given with its conserved first and last residue. D genes are given only for firm matches. Clone size is not always given. Where it is, it says once, few, many or a class for expanded clones.

j_gene: TRBJ2-7
len: 13
d_gene: NA
abundance: NA
v_gene: TRBV12-3/TRBV12-4
CDR3aa: CASSRDNSYEQYF
CDR3nt: TGTGCCAGCAGCCGGGACAACTCCTACGAGCAGTACTTC

j_gene: TRBJ1-1
len: 12
d_gene: NA
abundance: NA
v_gene: TRBV28
CDR3aa: CASSLGGPEAFF
CDR3nt: TGTGCCAGCAGTTTAGGGGGGCCTGAAGCTTTCTTT

j_gene: TRBJ2-1
len: 13
d_gene: TRBD1
abundance: NA
v_gene: TRBV4-2
CDR3aa: CASSQERDREQFF
CDR3nt: TGTGCCAGCAGCCAAGAACGGGACAGGGAGCAGTTCTTC

j_gene: TRBJ1-6
len: 16
d_gene: NA
abundance: NA
v_gene: TRBV6-5
CDR3aa: CASSSMGSSYNSPLHF
CDR3nt: TGTGCCAGCAGTTCCATGGGGAGCTCCTATAATTCACCCCTCCACTTT

j_gene: TRBJ2-7
len: 15
d_gene: NA
abundance: NA
v_gene: TRBV19
CDR3aa: CASSIDLGAGYEQYF
CDR3nt: TGTGCCAGTAGTATAGATCTCGGGGCCGGGTACGAGCAGTACTTC

j_gene: TRBJ1-1
len: 15
d_gene: NA
abundance: NA
v_gene: TRBV5-1
CDR3aa: CASSLERAGNTEAFF
CDR3nt: TGCGCCAGCAGCTTGGAGAGGGCGGGGAACACTGAAGCTTTCTTT

j_gene: TRBJ1-6
len: 11
d_gene: NA
abundance: NA
v_gene: TRBV28
CDR3aa: CASEGDSPLHF
CDR3nt: TGTGCCAGCGAGGGGGATTCACCCCTCCACTTT

j_gene: TRBJ1-6
len: 15
d_gene: NA
abundance: NA
v_gene: TRBV7-9
CDR3aa: CASSSRAGQDSPLHF
CDR3nt: TGTGCCAGCAGCTCTAGGGCAGGGCAGGATTCACCCCTCCACTTT

j_gene: TRBJ1-5
len: 12
d_gene: NA
abundance: few
v_gene: TRBV28
CDR3aa: CASTPLNQPQHF
CDR3nt: TGTGCCAGCACCCCTCTCAATCAGCCCCAGCATTTT

j_gene: TRBJ2-5
len: 18
d_gene: TRBD2
abundance: NA
v_gene: TRBV11-2
CDR3aa: CASSLLGASGISLETQYF
CDR3nt: TGTGCCAGCAGCTTATTAGGGGCTAGCGGGATTTCGTTAGAGACCCAGTACTTC

j_gene: TRBJ1-3
len: 14
d_gene: NA
abundance: NA
v_gene: TRBV3-1/TRBV3-2
CDR3aa: CASSLGTLGNTIYF
CDR3nt: TGTGCCAGCAGCCTCGGGACACTTGGAAACACCATATATTTT

j_gene: TRBJ1-2
len: 18
d_gene: TRBD1
abundance: NA
v_gene: TRBV7-9
CDR3aa: CASSIKLSRTGGNYGYTF
CDR3nt: TGTGCCAGCAGCATAAAGCTCTCTAGAACAGGGGGCAACTATGGCTACACCTTC

j_gene: TRBJ1-6
len: 14
d_gene: NA
abundance: NA
v_gene: TRBV30
CDR3aa: CAWSVSGIRSPLHF
CDR3nt: TGTGCCTGGAGTGTATCGGGTATTAGGTCACCCCTCCACTTT

j_gene: TRBJ2-4
len: 15
d_gene: TRBD1
abundance: NA
v_gene: TRBV15
CDR3aa: CATSAHRGLENIQYF
CDR3nt: TGTGCCACCAGCGCCCACAGGGGGCTGGAAAACATTCAGTACTTC

j_gene: TRBJ2-7
len: 14
d_gene: NA
abundance: NA
v_gene: TRBV4-1
CDR3aa: CASSQGGGSYEQYF
CDR3nt: TGCGCCAGCAGCCAAGGGGGAGGCTCCTACGAGCAGTACTTC

j_gene: TRBJ2-2
len: 15
d_gene: NA
abundance: NA
v_gene: TRBV6-5
CDR3aa: CASTRDESNTGELFF
CDR3nt: TGTGCCAGCACAAGAGACGAGTCAAACACCGGGGAGCTGTTTTTT

j_gene: TRBJ1-6
len: 18
d_gene: NA
abundance: NA
v_gene: TRBV6-1
CDR3aa: CASSEEGGTPAENSPLHF
CDR3nt: TGTGCCAGCAGTGAAGAGGGGGGGACCCCAGCAGAGAATTCACCCCTCCACTTT

j_gene: TRBJ2-5
len: 14
d_gene: NA
abundance: NA
v_gene: TRBV9
CDR3aa: CASSVASGPETQYF
CDR3nt: TGTGCCAGCAGCGTAGCGAGCGGCCCGGAGACCCAGTACTTC

j_gene: TRBJ2-1
len: 17
d_gene: TRBD1
abundance: NA
v_gene: TRBV19
CDR3aa: CASSMRLGTAAYNEQFF
CDR3nt: TGTGCCAGTAGTATGAGGTTGGGGACAGCCGCTTACAATGAGCAGTTCTTC

j_gene: TRBJ1-1
len: 14
d_gene: NA
abundance: NA
v_gene: TRBV3-1/TRBV3-2
CDR3aa: CASSQQGLSTEAFF
CDR3nt: TGTGCCAGCAGCCAACAGGGGTTGAGCACTGAAGCTTTCTTT

j_gene: TRBJ1-1
len: 13
d_gene: NA
abundance: NA
v_gene: TRBV12-3/TRBV12-4
CDR3aa: CASSFGHLAEAFF
CDR3nt: TGTGCCAGCAGTTTCGGGCATCTCGCTGAAGCTTTCTTT

j_gene: TRBJ1-1
len: 13
d_gene: NA
abundance: NA
v_gene: TRBV5-1
CDR3aa: CASSHKLTGEAFF
CDR3nt: TGCGCCAGCAGCCATAAACTAACAGGTGAAGCTTTCTTT

j_gene: TRBJ2-3
len: 16
d_gene: NA
abundance: NA
v_gene: TRBV30
CDR3aa: CAWSVNDQGTADTQYF
CDR3nt: TGTGCCTGGAGTGTAAACGACCAGGGAACAGCAGATACGCAGTATTTT

j_gene: TRBJ2-1
len: 15
d_gene: NA
abundance: NA
v_gene: TRBV5-1
CDR3aa: CASSLEAVFINEQFF
CDR3nt: TGCGCCAGCAGCTTGGAGGCGGTCTTTATCAATGAGCAGTTCTTC

j_gene: TRBJ2-5
len: 12
d_gene: NA
abundance: NA
v_gene: TRBV4-2
CDR3aa: CASSQVRETQYF
CDR3nt: TGTGCCAGCAGCCAAGTTAGGGAGACCCAGTACTTC

j_gene: TRBJ1-4
len: 14
d_gene: NA
abundance: NA
v_gene: TRBV4-2
CDR3aa: CASSQDIGTGKLFF
CDR3nt: TGTGCCAGCAGCCAAGATATCGGGACCGGAAAACTGTTTTTT

j_gene: TRBJ1-3
len: 14
d_gene: NA
abundance: NA
v_gene: TRBV9
CDR3aa: CASSGTNSGNTIYF
CDR3nt: TGTGCCAGCAGCGGAACCAACTCTGGAAACACCATATATTTT

j_gene: TRBJ2-1
len: 17
d_gene: NA
abundance: once
v_gene: TRBV4-1
CDR3aa: CASSQVGRGSGYNEQFF
CDR3nt: TGCGCCAGCAGCCAAGTCGGTAGGGGGAGTGGGTACAATGAGCAGTTCTTC

j_gene: TRBJ1-1
len: 15
d_gene: TRBD1
abundance: NA
v_gene: TRBV19
CDR3aa: CASSTGQGRYPEAFF
CDR3nt: TGTGCCAGTAGTACGGGACAGGGAAGGTACCCTGAAGCTTTCTTT

j_gene: TRBJ2-7
len: 18
d_gene: TRBD2
abundance: NA
v_gene: TRBV2
CDR3aa: CASSVPTSGRPSSYEQYF
CDR3nt: TGTGCCAGCAGTGTCCCAACTAGCGGGAGGCCGAGCTCCTACGAGCAGTACTTC

j_gene: TRBJ1-6
len: 15
d_gene: NA
abundance: few
v_gene: TRBV14
CDR3aa: CASSQDAVYNSPLHF
CDR3nt: TGTGCCAGCAGCCAAGATGCAGTCTACAATTCACCCCTCCACTTT

j_gene: TRBJ2-1
len: 11
d_gene: NA
abundance: NA
v_gene: TRBV10-3
CDR3aa: CAISETLIQFF
CDR3nt: TGTGCCATCAGTGAGACTCTCATACAGTTCTTC

j_gene: TRBJ1-3
len: 14
d_gene: NA
abundance: NA
v_gene: TRBV28
CDR3aa: CASSLGYIGNTIYF
CDR3nt: TGTGCCAGCAGTTTAGGGTACATCGGAAACACCATATATTTT

j_gene: TRBJ2-7
len: 13
d_gene: TRBD1
abundance: NA
v_gene: TRBV7-9
CDR3aa: CASSPGQVYEQYF
CDR3nt: TGTGCCAGCAGCCCCGGACAGGTTTACGAGCAGTACTTC

j_gene: TRBJ2-7
len: 15
d_gene: TRBD1
abundance: NA
v_gene: TRBV11-3
CDR3aa: CASSLEADRGGEQYF
CDR3nt: TGTGCCAGCAGCTTAGAGGCGGACAGGGGCGGGGAGCAGTACTTC

j_gene: TRBJ2-1
len: 13
d_gene: NA
abundance: NA
v_gene: TRBV28
CDR3aa: CASSLEAVNEQFF
CDR3nt: TGTGCCAGCAGTTTAGAGGCGGTCAATGAGCAGTTCTTC

j_gene: TRBJ2-1
len: 16
d_gene: TRBD2
abundance: NA
v_gene: TRBV28
CDR3aa: CASSIAGDLGYNEQFF
CDR3nt: TGTGCCAGCAGTATCGCGGGAGATCTGGGCTACAATGAGCAGTTCTTC

j_gene: TRBJ2-7
len: 13
d_gene: NA
abundance: NA
v_gene: TRBV18
CDR3aa: CASSPQGTGFLHF
CDR3nt: TGTGCCAGCTCACCACAGGGAACAGGGTTTCTCCACTTC

j_gene: TRBJ2-7
len: 14
d_gene: NA
abundance: NA
v_gene: TRBV29-1
CDR3aa: CSVAWQGGNREQYF
CDR3nt: TGCAGCGTTGCGTGGCAGGGGGGAAACCGCGAGCAGTACTTC

j_gene: TRBJ2-2
len: 14
d_gene: NA
abundance: NA
v_gene: TRBV5-1
CDR3aa: CASSLATGAGELFF
CDR3nt: TGCGCCAGCAGCTTGGCGACCGGGGCCGGGGAGCTGTTTTTT

j_gene: TRBJ1-1
len: 15
d_gene: NA
abundance: NA
v_gene: TRBV11-1
CDR3aa: CASSLASRLNTEAFF
CDR3nt: TGTGCCAGCAGCTTAGCATCCAGACTGAACACTGAAGCTTTCTTT

j_gene: TRBJ2-2
len: 13
d_gene: NA
abundance: NA
v_gene: TRBV19
CDR3aa: CASSMTAYGELFF
CDR3nt: TGTGCCAGTAGCATGACGGCTTACGGGGAGCTGTTTTTT

j_gene: TRBJ1-2
len: 15
d_gene: TRBD1
abundance: NA
v_gene: TRBV18
CDR3aa: CASSQQGQGGYGYTF
CDR3nt: TGTGCCAGCTCACAACAGGGACAGGGCGGCTATGGCTACACCTTC

j_gene: TRBJ2-3
len: 12
d_gene: NA
abundance: NA
v_gene: TRBV5-1
CDR3aa: CASSLTTDTQYF
CDR3nt: TGCGCCAGCAGCTTGACAACAGATACGCAGTATTTT

j_gene: TRBJ1-5
len: 15
d_gene: TRBD1
abundance: NA
v_gene: TRBV19
CDR3aa: CASSTGTEDNQPQHF
CDR3nt: TGTGCCAGTAGTACAGGGACAGAAGATAATCAGCCCCAGCATTTT

j_gene: TRBJ1-2
len: 11
d_gene: NA
abundance: NA
v_gene: TRBV19
CDR3aa: CASSIGGGYTF
CDR3nt: TGTGCCAGTAGTATCGGGGGAGGCTACACCTTC

j_gene: TRBJ1-1
len: 12
d_gene: NA
abundance: NA
v_gene: TRBV24-1
CDR3aa: CATSEPNTEAFF
CDR3nt: TGTGCCACCAGTGAGCCGAACACTGAAGCTTTCTTT

j_gene: TRBJ1-1
len: 15
d_gene: NA
abundance: NA
v_gene: TRBV5-1
CDR3aa: CASSWPGGMNTEAFF
CDR3nt: TGCGCCAGCAGCTGGCCCGGGGGGATGAACACTGAAGCTTTCTTT

j_gene: TRBJ2-7
len: 15
d_gene: TRBD1
abundance: once
v_gene: TRBV30
CDR3aa: CAWSLPTTGDYEQYF
CDR3nt: TGTGCCTGGAGCCTACCGACCACAGGGGACTACGAGCAGTACTTC

j_gene: TRBJ2-5
len: 14
d_gene: NA
abundance: NA
v_gene: TRBV5-5
CDR3aa: CASSGQKTQETQYF
CDR3nt: TGTGCCAGCAGCGGACAAAAAACGCAAGAGACCCAGTACTTC

j_gene: TRBJ1-2
len: 13
d_gene: NA
abundance: NA
v_gene: TRBV5-1
CDR3aa: CASSPETDWSYTF
CDR3nt: TGCGCCAGCAGCCCCGAGACAGATTGGAGCTACACCTTC

j_gene: TRBJ1-3
len: 15
d_gene: TRBD1
abundance: NA
v_gene: TRBV7-9
CDR3aa: CASSPTGISGNTIYF
CDR3nt: TGTGCCAGCAGCCCGACAGGGATATCTGGAAACACCATATATTTT